This T cell receptor beta chain was recorded in a study of blood T cell repertoires in COVID-19. At the level of the study: Samples came from the United States, Italy and Spain, spanning acute and convalescent COVID-19.

CDR3 length equals 14 residues. The germline gives CDR1 MGHDK, CDR2 SYGVNS. V shed 0 bases and J shed 2 bases, with 4 bases lying between them. The assay was immunoSEQ multiplex PCR, and TCRdb's table has in-frame clones only and misses some. This sample yields fewer than 500,000 clones, of which about nine tenths are seen a single time; roughly 1.4% belongs to the top ten. The sequenced material came from peripheral blood. This chain joins TRBV25-1 and TRBJ2-2; D is unresolved. This receptor was identified in a woman aged 25 to 45 with active or convalescent COVID-19. For the CDR3, the DNA is TGTGCCAGCAGTGAATACAGTAACACCGGGGAGCTGTTTTTT. Its translation is CASSEYSNTGELFF.